This T cell receptor beta chain was obtained from a study of T cell clusters in autoimmune cytopenias. Germline values: CDR1 LNHDA, CDR2 SQIVND (reference sequence). There are 15 residues in the CDR3. This clonotype is medium-sized by frequency. One tube held mixed TRB-A and TRB-B primer pools for touch-down PCR. TCRdb derives one entry per CDR3 protein from the multiplex PCR reads, leaving out DNA. In all, the sample yields thousands of distinct CDR3 sequences. Some 38,000 genome equivalents of blood DNA were amplified for TRB. Sequenced material: peripheral blood. V usage is TRBV19 and J usage is TRBJ1-5; as DNA is missing, the TRBD1 call by TCRdb cannot be tested. The receptor comes from a human donor with an autoimmune cytopenia or autoimmune hepatitis (not recorded which). Here the CDR3 reads CASSRGRYGNQPQHF.